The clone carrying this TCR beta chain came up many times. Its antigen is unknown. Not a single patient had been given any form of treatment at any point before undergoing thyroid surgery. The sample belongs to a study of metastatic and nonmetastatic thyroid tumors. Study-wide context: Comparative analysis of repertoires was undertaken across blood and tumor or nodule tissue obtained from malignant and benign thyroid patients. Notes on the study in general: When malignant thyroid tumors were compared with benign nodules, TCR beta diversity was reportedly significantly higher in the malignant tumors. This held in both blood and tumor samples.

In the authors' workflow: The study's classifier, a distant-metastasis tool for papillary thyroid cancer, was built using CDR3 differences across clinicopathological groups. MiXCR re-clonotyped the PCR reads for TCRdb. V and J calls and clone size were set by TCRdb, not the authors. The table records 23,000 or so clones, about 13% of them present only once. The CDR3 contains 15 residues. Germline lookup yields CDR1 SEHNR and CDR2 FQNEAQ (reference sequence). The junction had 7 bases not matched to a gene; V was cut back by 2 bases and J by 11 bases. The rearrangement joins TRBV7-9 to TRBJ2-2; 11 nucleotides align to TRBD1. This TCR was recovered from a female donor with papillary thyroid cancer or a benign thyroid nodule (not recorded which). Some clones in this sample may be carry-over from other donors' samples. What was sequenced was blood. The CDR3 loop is CASSLRRTGGFELFF. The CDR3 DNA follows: TGTGCCAGCAGCTTACGTCGGACAGGGGGCTTCGAGCTGTTTTTT.